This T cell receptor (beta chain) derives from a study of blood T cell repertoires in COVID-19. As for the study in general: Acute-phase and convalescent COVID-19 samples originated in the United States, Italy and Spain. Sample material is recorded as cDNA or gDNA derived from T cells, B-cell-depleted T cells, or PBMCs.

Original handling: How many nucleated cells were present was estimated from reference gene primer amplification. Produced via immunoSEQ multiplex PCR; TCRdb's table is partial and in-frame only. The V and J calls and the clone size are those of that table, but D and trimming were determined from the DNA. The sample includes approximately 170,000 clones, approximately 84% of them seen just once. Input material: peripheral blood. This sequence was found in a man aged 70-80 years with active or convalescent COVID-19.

In nucleotides, the CDR3 is TGCGCCAGCAGCTTGGAGGGAGGGAGGGGGCCCCAGCATTTT. Translating gives CASSLEGGRGPQHF. The rearrangement links TRBV5-1 to TRBJ1-5; D possibly corresponds to TRBD1 (5 bases). The CDR3 contains 14 residues. Trimming removed 0 bases at V and 9 bases at J, with 13 bases between. Germline CDR1 reads SGHRS; CDR2 reads YFSETQ.